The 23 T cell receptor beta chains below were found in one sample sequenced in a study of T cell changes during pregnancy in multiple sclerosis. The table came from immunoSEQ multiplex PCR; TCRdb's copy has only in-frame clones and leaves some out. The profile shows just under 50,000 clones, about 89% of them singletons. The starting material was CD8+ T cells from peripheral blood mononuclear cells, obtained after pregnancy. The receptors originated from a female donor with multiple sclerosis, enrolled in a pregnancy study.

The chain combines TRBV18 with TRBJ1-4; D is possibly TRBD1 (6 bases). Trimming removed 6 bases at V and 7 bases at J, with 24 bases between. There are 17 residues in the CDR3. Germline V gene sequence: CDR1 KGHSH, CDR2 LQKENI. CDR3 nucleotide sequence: TGTGCCAGCTCCCCGGGGTCGACAGGAGATGAGGCTGAAAAACTGTTTTTT. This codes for CASSPGSTGDEAEKLFF.

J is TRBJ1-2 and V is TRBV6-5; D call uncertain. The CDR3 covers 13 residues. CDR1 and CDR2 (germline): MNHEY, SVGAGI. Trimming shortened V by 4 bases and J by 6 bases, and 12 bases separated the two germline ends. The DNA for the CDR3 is TGTGCCAGCAGTTTATCGAAAACGGATGGCTACACCTTC. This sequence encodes CASSLSKTDGYTF.

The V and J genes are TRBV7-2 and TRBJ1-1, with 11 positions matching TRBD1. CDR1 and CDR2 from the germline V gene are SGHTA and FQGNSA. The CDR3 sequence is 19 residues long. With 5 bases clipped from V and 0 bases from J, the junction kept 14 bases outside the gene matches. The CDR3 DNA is TGTGCCAGCAGCCCCTTATCCGGGACAGGGGGGAGGATGAACACTGAAGCTTTCTTT. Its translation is CASSPLSGTGGRMNTEAFF.

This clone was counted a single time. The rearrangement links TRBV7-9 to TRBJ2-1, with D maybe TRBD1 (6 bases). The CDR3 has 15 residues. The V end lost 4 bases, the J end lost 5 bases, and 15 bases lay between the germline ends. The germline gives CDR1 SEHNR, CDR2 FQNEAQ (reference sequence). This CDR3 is CASSSFDRSNNEQFF. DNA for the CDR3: TGTGCCAGCAGCTCCTTTGACAGGTCGAACAATGAGCAGTTCTTC.

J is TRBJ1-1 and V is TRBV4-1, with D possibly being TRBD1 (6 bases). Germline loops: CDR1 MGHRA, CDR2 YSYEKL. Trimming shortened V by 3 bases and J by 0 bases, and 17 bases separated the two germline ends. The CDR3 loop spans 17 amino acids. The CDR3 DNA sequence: TGCGCCAGCAGCCATACTAAAGGGGGGGCGGTGAACACTGAAGCTTTCTTT. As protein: CASSHTKGGAVNTEAFF.

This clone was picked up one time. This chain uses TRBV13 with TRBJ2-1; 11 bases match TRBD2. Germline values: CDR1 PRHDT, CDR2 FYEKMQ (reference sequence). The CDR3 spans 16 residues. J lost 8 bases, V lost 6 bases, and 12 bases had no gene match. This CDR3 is CASSPNLAGGADEQFF. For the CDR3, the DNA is TGTGCCAGCAGTCCAAATCTAGCGGGGGGCGCAGATGAGCAGTTCTTC. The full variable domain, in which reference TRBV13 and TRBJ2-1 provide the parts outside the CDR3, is AAGVIQSPRHLIKEKRETATLKCYPIPRHDTVYWYQQGPGQDPQFLISFYEKMQSDKGSIPDRFSAQQFSDYHSELNMSSLELGDSALYFCASSPNLAGGADEQFFGPGTRLTVL.

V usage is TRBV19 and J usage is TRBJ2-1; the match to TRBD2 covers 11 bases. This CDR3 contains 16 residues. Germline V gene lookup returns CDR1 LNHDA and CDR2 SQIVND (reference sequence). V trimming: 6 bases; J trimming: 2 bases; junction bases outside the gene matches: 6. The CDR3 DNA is TGTGCCAGTAGCGAGATAGCGGGGGGGGCCTACAATGAGCAGTTCTTC. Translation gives CASSEIAGGAYNEQFF.

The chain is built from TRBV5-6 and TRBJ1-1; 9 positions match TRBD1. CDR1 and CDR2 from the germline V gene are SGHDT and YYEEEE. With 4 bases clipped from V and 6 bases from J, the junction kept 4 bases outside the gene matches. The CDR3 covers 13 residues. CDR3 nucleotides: TGTGCCAGCAGCCGAGGGACAGGGCCTGAAGCTTTCTTT. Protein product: CASSRGTGPEAFF.

DNA of the CDR3: TGTGCCAGCAGCCAAGTAGGGGTAGAGGGCTACACCTTC. Residues: CASSQVGVEGYTF. The chain employs TRBV4-2 and TRBJ1-2, with D possibly being TRBD1 (5 bases). CDR1 and CDR2 (germline): LGHNA, YNFKEQ. The CDR3 length is 13 residues. V was clipped by 1 base and J by 8 bases, with 11 bases between them.

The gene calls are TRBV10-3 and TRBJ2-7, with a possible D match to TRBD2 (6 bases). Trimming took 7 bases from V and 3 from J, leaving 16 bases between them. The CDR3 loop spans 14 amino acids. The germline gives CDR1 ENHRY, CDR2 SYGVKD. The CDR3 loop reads CAIMEPSGDYEQYF. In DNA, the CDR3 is TGTGCCATCATGGAGCCCTCGGGGGACTACGAGCAGTACTTC.

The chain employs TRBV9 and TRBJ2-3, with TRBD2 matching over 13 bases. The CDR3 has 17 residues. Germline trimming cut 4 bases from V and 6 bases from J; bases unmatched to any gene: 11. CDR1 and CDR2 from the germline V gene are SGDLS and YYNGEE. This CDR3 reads CASSNHPTSGGADTQYF. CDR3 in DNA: TGTGCCAGCAGCAACCACCCCACTAGCGGGGGGGCTGATACGCAGTATTTT.

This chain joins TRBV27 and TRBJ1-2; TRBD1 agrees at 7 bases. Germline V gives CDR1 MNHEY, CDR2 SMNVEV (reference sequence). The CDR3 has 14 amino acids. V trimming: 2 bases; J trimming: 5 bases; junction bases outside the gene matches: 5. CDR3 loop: CASSLRGRGYGYTF. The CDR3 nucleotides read TGTGCCAGCAGTTTAAGGGGGCGAGGTTATGGCTACACCTTC.

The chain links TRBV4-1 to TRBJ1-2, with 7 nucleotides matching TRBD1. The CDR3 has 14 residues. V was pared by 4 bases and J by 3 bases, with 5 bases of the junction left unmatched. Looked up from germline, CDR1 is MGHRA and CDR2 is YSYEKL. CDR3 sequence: CASSPDRLDYGYTF. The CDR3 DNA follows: TGCGCCAGCAGCCCGGACAGGTTGGACTATGGCTACACCTTC.

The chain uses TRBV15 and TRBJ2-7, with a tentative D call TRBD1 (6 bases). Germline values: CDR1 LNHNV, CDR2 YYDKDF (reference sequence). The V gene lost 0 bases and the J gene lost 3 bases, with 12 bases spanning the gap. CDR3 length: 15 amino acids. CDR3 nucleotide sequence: TGTGCCACCAGCAGAGACGGACAGATTATCTACGAGCAGTACTTC. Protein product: CATSRDGQIIYEQYF.

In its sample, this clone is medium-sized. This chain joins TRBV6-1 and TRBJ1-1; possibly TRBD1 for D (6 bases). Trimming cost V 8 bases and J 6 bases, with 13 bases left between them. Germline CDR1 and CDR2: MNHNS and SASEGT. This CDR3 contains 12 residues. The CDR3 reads CASVTGGAEAFF. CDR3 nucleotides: TGTGCCAGCGTGACGGGGGGCGCTGAAGCTTTCTTT.

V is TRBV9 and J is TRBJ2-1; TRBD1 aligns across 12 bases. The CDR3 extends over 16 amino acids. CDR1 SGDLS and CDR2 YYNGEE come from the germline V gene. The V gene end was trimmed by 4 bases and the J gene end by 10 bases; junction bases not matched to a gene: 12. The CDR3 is CASSPRDRGHDAEQFF. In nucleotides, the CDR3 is TGTGCCAGCAGCCCCCGGGACAGGGGGCATGATGCGGAGCAGTTCTTC.

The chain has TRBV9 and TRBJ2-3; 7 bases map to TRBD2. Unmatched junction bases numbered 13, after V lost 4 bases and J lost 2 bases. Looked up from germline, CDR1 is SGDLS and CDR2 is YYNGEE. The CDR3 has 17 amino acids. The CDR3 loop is CASSPREGAGITDTQYF. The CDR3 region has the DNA TGTGCCAGCAGCCCCCGAGAGGGAGCGGGGATCACAGATACGCAGTATTTT.

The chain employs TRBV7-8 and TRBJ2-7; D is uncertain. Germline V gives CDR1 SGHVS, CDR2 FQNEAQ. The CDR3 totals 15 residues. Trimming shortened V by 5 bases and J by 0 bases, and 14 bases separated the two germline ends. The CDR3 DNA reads TGTGCCAGCAGCCCGCCCGGGTCTAGCTCCTACGAGCAGTACTTC. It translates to CASSPPGSSSYEQYF. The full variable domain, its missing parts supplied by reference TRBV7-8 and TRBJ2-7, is GAGVSQSPRYKVAKRGQDVALRCDPISGHVSLFWYQQALGQGPEFLTYFQNEAQLDKSGLPSDRFFAERPEGSVSTLKIQRTQQEDSAVYLCASSPPGSSSYEQYFGPGTRLTVT.

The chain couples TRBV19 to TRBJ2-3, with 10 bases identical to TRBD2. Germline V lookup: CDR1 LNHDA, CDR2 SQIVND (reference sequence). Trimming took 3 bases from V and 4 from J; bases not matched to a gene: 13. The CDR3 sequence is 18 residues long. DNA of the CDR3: TGTGCCAGTAGTATCTCTGCCGCACTAGCGGGGTCGGCAGATACGCAGTATTTT. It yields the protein CASSISAALAGSADTQYF. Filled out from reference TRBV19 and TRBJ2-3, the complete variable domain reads DGGITQSPKYLFRKEGQNVTLSCEQNLNHDAMYWYRQDPGQGLRLIYYSQIVNDFQKGDIAEGYSVSREKKESFPLTVTSAQKNPTAFYLCASSISAALAGSADTQYFGPGTRLTVL.

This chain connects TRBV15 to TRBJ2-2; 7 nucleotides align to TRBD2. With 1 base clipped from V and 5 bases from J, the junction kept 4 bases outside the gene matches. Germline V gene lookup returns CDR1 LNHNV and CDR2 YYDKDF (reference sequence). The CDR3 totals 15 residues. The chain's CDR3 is CATSRAGGGTGELFF. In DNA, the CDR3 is TGTGCCACCAGCAGAGCGGGGGGAGGGACCGGGGAGCTGTTTTTT.

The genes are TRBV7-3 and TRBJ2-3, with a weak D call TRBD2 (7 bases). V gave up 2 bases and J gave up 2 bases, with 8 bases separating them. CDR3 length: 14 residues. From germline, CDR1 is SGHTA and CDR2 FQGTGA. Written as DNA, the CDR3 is TGTGCCAGCAGCTTAGCGGGGGCCACAGATACGCAGTATTTT. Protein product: CASSLAGATDTQYF.

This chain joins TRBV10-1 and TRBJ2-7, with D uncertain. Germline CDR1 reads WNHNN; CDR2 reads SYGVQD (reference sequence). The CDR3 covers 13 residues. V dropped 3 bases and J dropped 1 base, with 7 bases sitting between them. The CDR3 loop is CASSDSHSYEQYF. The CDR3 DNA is TGCGCCAGCAGTGATAGTCATTCCTACGAGCAGTACTTC.

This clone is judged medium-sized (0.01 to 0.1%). CDR3 protein: CASSLGTGDDEQYF. In nucleotides, the CDR3 is TGTGCCAGCAGCTTAGGGACAGGGGATGACGAGCAGTACTTC. The gene calls are TRBV7-3 and TRBJ2-7, with TRBD1 matching over 10 bases. The CDR3 loop spans 14 amino acids. Trimming at V came to 2 bases and at J to 5 bases, leaving 3 bases not matched to a gene. Per germline, CDR1 SGHTA and CDR2 FQGTGA.